This TCR beta chain derives from a study of T-cell memory formation after mild COVID-19. Germline CDR1 is MDHEN and CDR2 is SYDVKM. V was clipped by 1 base and J by 5 bases; unmatched bases: 2. CDR3 length: 14 amino acids. MiXCR, applied by TCRdb to the 5' RACE reads, yields one record per CDR3 protein. The sample contains hundreds of thousands of distinct CDR3 sequences, roughly 18% of which appear only once. The receptor comes from an adult woman who had mild COVID-19 (a few samples of this study predate the infection). Cell type and time point are not known. V gene TRBV28 combines with J gene TRBJ2-3; TRBD2 aligns across 8 bases. Specimen: PBMCs or a T cell subset sorted from them (not recorded which). The CDR3 region is CASSLSTSGDTQYF. CDR3 nucleotides: TGTGCCAGCAGTTTATCTACTAGCGGAGATACGCAGTATTTT. Using reference TRBV28 and TRBJ2-3 for the parts outside the CDR3, the full variable domain is DVKVTQSSRYLVKRTGEKVFLECVQDMDHENMFWYRQDPGLGLRLIYFSYDVKMKEKGDIPEGYSVSREKKERFSLILESASTNQTSMYLCASSLSTSGDTQYFGPGTRLTVL.